A selection of T cell receptor beta chains follows, all from one sample in a study of blood T cells in healthy people across ages. Each CDR3 protein is one row after TCRdb ran MiXCR on the 5' RACE reads. The table records roughly 800,000 distinct CDR3 sequences, around 25% of them present only once. This sample also appeared in a second study, on T cells of mothers and their children.

Sequences were obtained from blood. The receptors here all came from a boy aged 10-17 years in good health. CDR3s include the opening cysteine and the closing phenylalanine or tryptophan. D genes are given only for firm matches. A clone size is listed for some rows: how often the clone was seen (once, few, many), or a class if it is expanded.

V,J,size,D,DNA,CDR3
TRBV29-1,TRBJ1-2,few,NA,TGCGGCGCTGTATCCGGGGCAGATAGCTACGGCTACACCTTC,CGAVSGADSYGYTF
TRBV4-1,TRBJ2-5,NA,TRBD2,TGCGCCAGCAGCCACGGAGCGGGGGTCGGAGAGACCCAGTACTTC,CASSHGAGVGETQYF
TRBV7-2,TRBJ2-7,NA,NA,TGTGCCAGCAGCTTGGGGGGTAAGAGCTCCTACGAGCAGTACTTC,CASSLGGKSSYEQYF
TRBV29-1,TRBJ2-1,NA,TRBD2,TGCAGCGTTGAATTGCAGCGGGGGTTTAATGAGCAGTTCTTC,CSVELQRGFNEQFF
TRBV29-1,TRBJ2-5,few,NA,TGCAGCGTGGGGCCCGCAGGGACGGGTCAAGAGGCCCAGTACTTC,CSVGPAGTGQEAQYF
TRBV6-2/TRBV6-3,TRBJ2-7,few,TRBD1,TGTGCCAGCAGTCACCGGGGACAGCTCCTAATTGGGCAGTACTTC,CASSHRGQLLIGQYF
TRBV5-1,TRBJ2-4,NA,NA,TGCGCCAGCAGCTTGGAAGGGGGAAACATTCAGTACTTC,CASSLEGGNIQYF
TRBV3-1,TRBJ1-2,NA,NA,TGTGCCAGCAGCCAAGTTCGGGGGAATGAAGACTATGGCTACACCTTC,CASSQVRGNEDYGYTF
TRBV28,TRBJ1-5,few,NA,TGTGCCAGCAGTTTAGCCACCCAGCCCCAGCATTTT,CASSLATQPQHF
TRBV28,TRBJ1-1,NA,NA,TGTGCCAGCAGGTACTCTGGACAACGGAACACTGAAGCTTTCTTT,CASRYSGQRNTEAFF
TRBV29-1,TRBJ2-5,NA,NA,TGCAGCGTTGAGTGGGGCTCCTGGGGGGAAGAGACCCAGTACTTC,CSVEWGSWGEETQYF
TRBV10-1,TRBJ2-3,few,NA,TGCGCCAGCAGAAGGGGAATTGATAGCACAGATACGCAGTATTTT,CASRRGIDSTDTQYF
TRBV9,TRBJ2-5,NA,TRBD1,TGTGCCAGCAGCGTCCTGGACAGGTTACTGGAGACCCAGTACTTC,CASSVLDRLLETQYF
TRBV7-8,TRBJ1-2,NA,TRBD1,TGTGCCAGCAGCACCGACAGGGCCTATGGCTACACCTTC,CASSTDRAYGYTF
TRBV6-2/TRBV6-3,TRBJ2-2,once,NA,TGTGCCAGCAGTTACTCGGTGGCCACCGGGGAGCTGTTTTTT,CASSYSVATGELFF
TRBV15,TRBJ1-4,NA,TRBD1,TGTGCCACCAGTCTCTACGGACAGGCGTATAATGAAAAACTGTTTTTT,CATSLYGQAYNEKLFF
TRBV20-1,TRBJ2-2,NA,NA,TGCAGTAGGTCGATGGCCCCCGGGGAGCTGTTTTTT,CSRSMAPGELFF
TRBV20-1,TRBJ2-7,NA,NA,TGCAGTGCTAGAGATTTAACAGGGGGGGCCTACGAGCAGTACTTC,CSARDLTGGAYEQYF
TRBV5-1,TRBJ2-5,few,TRBD2,TGCGCCAGCAGCTTGGCTCCGGGGGGGCAAGAGACCCAGTACTTC,CASSLAPGGQETQYF
TRBV6-1,TRBJ1-3,NA,TRBD1,TGTGCCAGCAGCGACAGGGATGGAAACACCATATATTTT,CASSDRDGNTIYF
TRBV29-1,TRBJ2-5,NA,NA,TGCAGCGTGACAGGGGAAGCGGGAGAGACTCAGTACTTC,CSVTGEAGETQYF
TRBV29-1,TRBJ2-3,NA,NA,TGCAGCGTCCCCCAGGTTAATACGCAGTATTTT,CSVPQVNTQYF
TRBV9,TRBJ2-2,few,NA,TGTGCCAGCAGCGTGGGAGCTAGGGGCACCGGGGAGCTGTTTTTT,CASSVGARGTGELFF
TRBV11-2,TRBJ2-1,NA,TRBD1,TGTGCCAGCAGCTTATATCTAAGGGGGCACAATGAGCAGTTCTTC,CASSLYLRGHNEQFF
TRBV29-1,TRBJ2-4,few,NA,TGCAGCGTTGAAGATCTTGACAGAGGAATAGCCAAAAACATTCAGTACTTC,CSVEDLDRGIAKNIQYF
TRBV4-1,TRBJ2-7,NA,NA,TGCGCCAGCAGCCAAGGACAGTTCGGGATCTACGAGCAGTACTTC,CASSQGQFGIYEQYF
TRBV20-1,TRBJ2-3,once,NA,TGCAGTGCTAGAGATATAGTAGCGGTCTCCACAGATACGCAGTATTTT,CSARDIVAVSTDTQYF
TRBV20-1,TRBJ2-7,NA,TRBD2,TGCAGTGCTAGAGCCCTGGCTAGCGGGAACGTGGGTGAGCAGTACTTC,CSARALASGNVGEQYF
TRBV20-1,TRBJ2-1,NA,NA,TGCAGTGCTAGTGGTGACCCCCACAATGAGCAGTTCTTC,CSASGDPHNEQFF
TRBV28,TRBJ2-3,NA,NA,TGTGCCAGCAGGACCGCTAGCACAGATACGCAGTATTTT,CASRTASTDTQYF
TRBV6-1,TRBJ2-6,NA,NA,TGTGCCAGCAGCTCCGGGACTTTAAGCTCTGGGGCCAACGTCCTGACTTTC,CASSSGTLSSGANVLTF
TRBV12-3/TRBV12-4,TRBJ1-4,NA,NA,TGTGCCAGCAATGAACGCCAGGAGAATGAAAAACTGTTTTTT,CASNERQENEKLFF
TRBV19,TRBJ1-2,NA,NA,TGTGCCAGTAACGAGGGGCTAACGGTTGGCTACACCTTC,CASNEGLTVGYTF
TRBV29-1,TRBJ2-5,NA,TRBD1,TGCAGCGTTGAGGGGACAGGGCTGTTAGGGGAGACCCAGTACTTC,CSVEGTGLLGETQYF
TRBV13,TRBJ1-3,NA,NA,TGTGCCAGCAGCTTACTTAACAGGGCTGGAAACACCATATATTTT,CASSLLNRAGNTIYF
TRBV7-2,TRBJ2-5,few,TRBD2,TGTGCCAGCACCTCTAGCGGGGGCCCACAAGAGACCCAGTACTTC,CASTSSGGPQETQYF
TRBV7-2,TRBJ2-5,few,NA,TGTGCCAGCAGCTTACGGCAGACCCAGTACTTC,CASSLRQTQYF
TRBV5-1,TRBJ1-1,NA,NA,TGCGCCAGCAGCTTGGACAACTCGAACACTGAAGCTTTCTTT,CASSLDNSNTEAFF
TRBV20-1,TRBJ2-5,few,TRBD1,TGCAGTGCTAGAGAATTACAGGGGGCCGCTGAGACCCAGTACTTC,CSARELQGAAETQYF
TRBV6-2/TRBV6-3,TRBJ2-5,few,NA,TGTGCCAGCAGTACCATTGGGGAGACCCAGTACTTC,CASSTIGETQYF
TRBV9,TRBJ1-1,NA,NA,TGTGCCAGCAGCCTCGGCCCGACACCTGAAGCTTTCTTT,CASSLGPTPEAFF
TRBV6-1,TRBJ2-5,NA,TRBD1,TGTGCCAGCAGGGAAAGACAGGGGGGAATCAAAGAGACCCAGTACTTC,CASRERQGGIKETQYF
TRBV20-1,TRBJ1-1,NA,TRBD1,TGCAGTATCACAGGGGGTAAGAACACTGAAGCTTTCTTT,CSITGGKNTEAFF
TRBV11-3,TRBJ2-3,few,TRBD1,TGTGCCAGCAGCCACCCACCGGGACAGAATTCAGATACGCAGTATTTT,CASSHPPGQNSDTQYF
TRBV11-2,TRBJ2-1,NA,TRBD2,TGTGCCAGCAAGCGGGAGGTCTCCTACAATGAGCAGTTCTTC,CASKREVSYNEQFF
TRBV20-1,TRBJ1-1,few,NA,TGCAGTGCTAATGCCAGGTCTAACACTGAAGCTTTCTTT,CSANARSNTEAFF
TRBV20-1,TRBJ2-7,few,NA,TGCAGTGCTACCGGTCCTAAGCTAAATTTGAGCTCCTACGAGCAGTACTTC,CSATGPKLNLSSYEQYF
TRBV20-1,TRBJ2-5,NA,TRBD1,TGCAGTGCTAGAGTGGACAGGGGGGGTGAGACCCAGTACTTC,CSARVDRGGETQYF
TRBV12-3/TRBV12-4,TRBJ1-2,NA,NA,TGTGCCAGCAGTTCACCACACAGTCACGGATATGGCTACACCTTC,CASSSPHSHGYGYTF
TRBV15,TRBJ2-3,few,NA,TGTGCCACCAGCACCGTGATAGAAAGCACAGATACGCAGTATTTT,CATSTVIESTDTQYF
TRBV5-1,TRBJ2-7,few,NA,TGCGCCAGCAGGGTAGACATCCGGGACACGGCCTACGAGCAGTACTTC,CASRVDIRDTAYEQYF